A selection of T cell receptor beta chains follows, all from one sample in a study of cytomegalovirus exposure and HLA in healthy donors. Assay: immunoSEQ multiplex PCR; the TCRdb copy retains only in-frame clones and omits some. Among 130,000 or so clones listed, 72% were seen once. Source material: PBMCs. Source of these receptors: a man aged 45-65 years in good health and CMV-seropositive. The CDR3 runs from the conserved cysteine through the conserved F or W. Fields, in order: J gene, V gene, D gene, clone size, CDR3 protein, CDR3 DNA. The D gene is left open where the match is weak. The size field is filled for only some rows; it gives once, few, many or a size class.

TRBJ1-3 TRBV11-2 TRBD1 - CASSLEGDRASGNTIYF TGTGCCAGCAGCTTAGAAGGGGACAGAGCCTCTGGAAACACCATATATTTT
TRBJ1-2 TRBV29-1 - - CSVEGAGGGYTF TGCAGCGTTGAGGGGGCGGGGGGCGGCTACACCTTC
TRBJ2-3 TRBV19 TRBD2 - CASSPPPAGVGTQYF TGTGCCAGTAGCCCTCCCCCAGCGGGAGTTGGGACGCAGTATTTT
TRBJ2-1 TRBV4-3 TRBD2 once CASSQGRAGGPWEQFF TGCGCCAGCAGCCAAGGGAGAGCGGGAGGGCCTTGGGAGCAGTTCTTC
TRBJ2-2 TRBV4-1 TRBD1 - CASSQSFDRAGELFF TGCGCCAGCAGCCAATCTTTCGACAGGGCCGGGGAGCTGTTTTTT
TRBJ2-7 TRBV4-3 TRBD2 - CASSPGLAGPVSYEQYF TGCGCCAGCAGCCCGGGACTAGCGGGCCCCGTCTCCTACGAGCAGTACTTC
TRBJ2-7 TRBV7-2 TRBD1 - CASNRGVGTGNYEQYF TGTGCCAGCAACCGGGGCGTCGGGACAGGGAACTACGAGCAGTACTTC
TRBJ2-1 TRBV4-1 TRBD2 - CASSHSGTSGYNEQFF TGCGCCAGCAGCCATTCCGGGACTAGCGGCTACAATGAGCAGTTCTTC
TRBJ1-6 TRBV4-2 - - CASSQRQGGSSYNSPLHF TGTGCCAGCAGCCAACGTCAAGGGGGAAGCTCCTATAATTCACCCCTCCACTTT
TRBJ2-5 TRBV5-5 - - CASSLAEETQYF TGTGCCAGCAGCTTGGCCGAAGAGACCCAGTACTTC
TRBJ2-7 TRBV6-5 TRBD1 - CASRLTGGSYEQYF TGTGCCAGCAGGTTGACAGGGGGGTCCTACGAGCAGTACTTC
TRBJ1-4 TRBV4-1 - - CASSQDRGKVGPNEKLFF TGCGCCAGCAGCCAAGACAGAGGGAAGGTTGGTCCTAATGAAAAACTGTTTTTT
TRBJ2-1 TRBV5-1 TRBD2 - CASSALAGAYNEQFF TGCGCCAGCAGCGCACTAGCGGGTGCCTACAATGAGCAGTTCTTC
TRBJ1-6 TRBV2 - - CASHADSESPLHF TGTGCCAGCCATGCTGACAGCGAGTCACCCCTCCACTTT
TRBJ1-1 TRBV11-2 - - CASSLEQPEAFF TGTGCCAGCAGCTTAGAACAGCCTGAAGCTTTCTTT
TRBJ1-1 TRBV11-3 - - CASSLGEEAFF TGTGCCAGCAGCTTAGGGGAGGAAGCTTTCTTT
TRBJ1-5 TRBV7-9 - - CASSSTFSNQPQHF TGTGCCAGCAGCTCGACTTTTAGCAATCAGCCCCAGCATTTT
TRBJ1-5 TRBV18 TRBD1 - CASSPQGQTNQPQHF TGTGCCAGCTCACCACAGGGACAGACAAATCAGCCCCAGCATTTT
TRBJ2-3 TRBV13 - - CASSLEGGADTQYF TGTGCCAGCAGCTTAGAGGGGGGGGCAGATACGCAGTATTTT
TRBJ2-1 TRBV5-4 - - CASSLVDSQQFF TGTGCCAGCAGCTTGGTAGACTCCCAGCAGTTCTTC
TRBJ2-1 TRBV18 TRBD1 - CASSPTGGIYNEQFF TGTGCCAGCTCGCCGACAGGGGGCATTTACAATGAGCAGTTCTTC
TRBJ1-2 TRBV4-3 TRBD1 - CASSQDDPTGAYGYTF TGCGCGAGCAGCCAAGACGACCCGACAGGGGCTTATGGCTACACCTTC
TRBJ1-2 TRBV15 TRBD1 - CATSRGQAYGYTF TGTGCCACCAGCAGGGGACAGGCTTATGGCTACACCTTC
TRBJ2-7 TRBV14 - few CASSRRGDGHEQYF TGTGCCAGCAGCCGCCGCGGGGATGGCCACGAGCAGTACTTC
TRBJ2-5 TRBV4-3 - - CASSQEGVTPGETQYF TGCGCCAGCAGCCAAGAAGGGGTGACACCAGGGGAGACCCAGTACTTC
TRBJ2-1 TRBV6-5 TRBD1 - CASGLQGAVDNEQFF TGTGCCAGCGGTCTACAGGGGGCCGTAGACAATGAGCAGTTCTTC
TRBJ1-5 TRBV15 - - CATSRDKGQGSQPQHF TGTGCCACCAGCAGAGATAAGGGGCAGGGTAGTCAGCCCCAGCATTTT
TRBJ1-2 TRBV19 - - CASSIGWAGNYGYTF TGTGCCAGTAGTATCGGATGGGCAGGGAACTATGGCTACACCTTC
TRBJ2-7 TRBV21-1 - - CASSTNRCSYEQYF TGTGCCAGCAGCACGAACAGGTGCAGCTACGAGCAGTACTTC
TRBJ2-7 TRBV27 TRBD1 - CASSLGTGIYEQYF TGTGCCAGCAGTCTCGGGACAGGGATCTACGAGCAGTACTTC
TRBJ1-5 TRBV10-3 TRBD1 - CAARTGSNQPQHF TGTGCCGCGAGGACAGGGTCTAATCAGCCCCAGCATTTT
TRBJ2-1 TRBV11-2 TRBD2 - CASSAGLAGVSYNEQFF TGTGCCAGCAGCGCGGGACTAGCGGGAGTCTCCTACAATGAGCAGTTCTTC
TRBJ1-2 TRBV6-5 TRBD1 - CASGDRGYGYTF TGTGCCAGCGGGGACAGGGGGTATGGCTACACCTTC
TRBJ2-7 TRBV7-2 TRBD2 - CASSLGGLGYEQYF TGTGCCAGCAGCTTAGGGGGACTAGGTTACGAGCAGTACTTC
TRBJ1-4 TRBV6-5 - - CASSSLDRGEKLFF TGTGCCAGCAGTTCACTTGATCGGGGTGAAAAACTGTTTTTT
TRBJ2-5 TRBV7-3 TRBD2 - CASSQSPGLAGLETQYF TGTGCCAGCAGCCAAAGTCCGGGACTAGCGGGATTAGAGACCCAGTACTTC